This T cell receptor (beta chain) was profiled in a study of blood T cell repertoires in COVID-19. At the level of the study: The analysed material was cDNA or gDNA that came from T cells, B-cell-depleted T cells, or PBMCs.

The authors' processing: Estimation of nucleated cell counts was performed using reference gene primer amplification. TCRdb's table, derived via immunoSEQ multiplex PCR, lists solely in-frame clones and lacks some. That table furnishes V, J and clone size, whereas the DNA furnished D and trimming. The sample contains around 26,000 clones, roughly 90% of which appear only once. The germline CDR1 and CDR2 sequences are SGDLS and YYNGEE. With V trimmed by 4 bases and J by 1 base, 7 bases remained unmatched. This CDR3 has 16 residues. The V call is TRBV9, the J call TRBJ1-5, with 8 positions matching TRBD1. The sequenced sample consisted of peripheral blood. The clonotype was recovered from a human donor in a cohort sampled during active COVID-19. The DNA of the CDR3 is TGTGCCAGCAGCCTCTCGACAGGGGTAAGCAATCAGCCCCAGCATTTT. Protein: CASSLSTGVSNQPQHF. Full variable domain (outside the CDR3, taken from reference TRBV9 and TRBJ1-5): DSGVTQTPKHLITATGQRVTLRCSPRSGDLSVYWYQQSLDQGLQFLIQYYNGEERAKGNILERFSAQQFPDLHSELNLSSLELGDSALYFCASSLSTGVSNQPQHFGDGTRLSIL.